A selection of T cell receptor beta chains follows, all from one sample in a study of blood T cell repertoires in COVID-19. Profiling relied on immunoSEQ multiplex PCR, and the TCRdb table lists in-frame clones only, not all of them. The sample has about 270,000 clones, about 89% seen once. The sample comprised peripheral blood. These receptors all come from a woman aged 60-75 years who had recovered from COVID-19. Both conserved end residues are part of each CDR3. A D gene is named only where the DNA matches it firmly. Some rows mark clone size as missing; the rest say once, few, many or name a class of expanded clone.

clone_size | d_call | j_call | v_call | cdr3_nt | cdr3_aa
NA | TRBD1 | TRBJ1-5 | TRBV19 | TGTGCCAGTAGTCTTGGGCGCGGTGGGACAGCAAATCAGCCCCAGCATTTT | CASSLGRGGTANQPQHF
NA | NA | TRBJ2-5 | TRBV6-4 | TGTGCCAGCATCTTCCAAACAGCATACTTC | CASIFQTAYF
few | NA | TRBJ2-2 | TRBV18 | TGTGCCAGCTCACCCCGGCCAGTTGGAGACACCGGGGAGCTGTTTTTT | CASSPRPVGDTGELFF
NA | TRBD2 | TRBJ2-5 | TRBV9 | TGTGCCAGCAGCGTAGGGGCTAGCGGGGGACAAGAGACCCAGTACTTC | CASSVGASGGQETQYF
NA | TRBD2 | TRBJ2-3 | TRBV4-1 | TGCGCCAGCAGCCCGGGACTAGTTGCAGATACGCAGTATTTT | CASSPGLVADTQYF
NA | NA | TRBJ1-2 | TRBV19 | TGTGCCAGTAGTAGTACAGGAGTTACCCACTATGGCTACACCTTC | CASSSTGVTHYGYTF
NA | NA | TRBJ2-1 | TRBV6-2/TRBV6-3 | TGTGCCAGCAGTTACGGGGCAGGGAGGCGGACCTACAATGAGCAGTTCTTC | CASSYGAGRRTYNEQFF
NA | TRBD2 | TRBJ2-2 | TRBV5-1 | TGCGCCAGCAGCTTCAACGGGGGGGCCGGGAACACCGGGGAGCTGTTTTTT | CASSFNGGAGNTGELFF
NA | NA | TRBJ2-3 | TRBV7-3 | TGTGCCAGCAGCGTACGGGGGGCGGGCACAGATACGCAGTATTTT | CASSVRGAGTDTQYF
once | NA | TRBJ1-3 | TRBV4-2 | TGTGCCAGCAGCACCCCCGGGACAACTGGAAACACCATATATTTT | CASSTPGTTGNTIYF
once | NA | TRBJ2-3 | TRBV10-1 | TGCGCCACCCCCCGGGACAAGGGGACAGATACGCAGTATTTT | CATPRDKGTDTQYF
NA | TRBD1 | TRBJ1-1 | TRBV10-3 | TGTGCCATCAAACCGGGACAGGGGTACACTGAAGCTTTCTTT | CAIKPGQGYTEAFF
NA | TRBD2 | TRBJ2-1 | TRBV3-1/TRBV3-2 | TGTGCCAGCAGCTTCGGACTAGCGGGGGGAAGCTCCTACAATGAGCAGTTCTTC | CASSFGLAGGSSYNEQFF
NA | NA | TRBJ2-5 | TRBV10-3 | TGTGCCATCAGTGGGGGCGACCAACGTTGGGAGACCCAGTACTTC | CAISGGDQRWETQYF
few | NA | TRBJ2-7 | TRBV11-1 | TGTGCCAGCAGCATCGAGCAATCCTCGATCAACGAGCAGTACTTC | CASSIEQSSINEQYF
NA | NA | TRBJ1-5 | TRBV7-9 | TGTGCCAGCAGCTTAGCCCCGGGACTGAGTAATCAGCCCCAGCATTTT | CASSLAPGLSNQPQHF
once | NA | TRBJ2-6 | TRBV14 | TGTGCCAGCAGCCAGAGTTTCTCTGGGGCCAACGTCCTGACTTTC | CASSQSFSGANVLTF
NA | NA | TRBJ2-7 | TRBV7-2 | TGTGCCAGCAGCTTATTTGGGGCACTGAGCTCCTACGAGCAGTACTTC | CASSLFGALSSYEQYF
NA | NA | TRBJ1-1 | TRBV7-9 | TGTGCCAGCAGCTTCGGCTTCGCGGACACTGAAGCTTTCTTT | CASSFGFADTEAFF
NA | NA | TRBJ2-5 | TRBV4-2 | TGTGCCAGCAGCCAAGACCGGAGGCAAGAGACCCAGTACTTC | CASSQDRRQETQYF
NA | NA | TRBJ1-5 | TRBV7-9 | TGTGCCAGCAGCCAGCGGGGAGGTGGCAATCAGCCCCAGCATTTT | CASSQRGGGNQPQHF
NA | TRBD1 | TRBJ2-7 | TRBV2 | TGTGCCAGCAGGACAGGGGGCTACTACGAGCAGTACTTC | CASRTGGYYEQYF
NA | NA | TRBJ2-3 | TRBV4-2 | TGTGCCAGCAGCCCCTTTGCGGGGCCAGATACGCAGTATTTT | CASSPFAGPDTQYF
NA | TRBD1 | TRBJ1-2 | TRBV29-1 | TGCAGCATCCTTATGGACAGGGGATATGGCTACACCTTC | CSILMDRGYGYTF
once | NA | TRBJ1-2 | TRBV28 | TGTGCCAGCAGTTCACTCACCCGCAGCGACCCTAACTATGGCTACACCTTC | CASSSLTRSDPNYGYTF
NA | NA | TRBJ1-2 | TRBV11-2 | TGTGCCAGCGCTGTTTCCTTCGGGGGGGCCCTCCTCTATGGCTACACCTTC | CASAVSFGGALLYGYTF
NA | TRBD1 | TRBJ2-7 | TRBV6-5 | TGTGCCAGCAGTTACGCACCAGGACAGGATAGCTACGAGCAGTACTTC | CASSYAPGQDSYEQYF
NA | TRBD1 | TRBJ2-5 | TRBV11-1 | TGTGCCAGCAGCTTCGGGGATGGGACAGAGCAAGAGACCCAGTACTTC | CASSFGDGTEQETQYF
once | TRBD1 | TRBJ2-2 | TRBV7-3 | TGTGCCAGCAGCTTAATAGGGGACAGGCTAGGCGGGGAGCTGTTTTTT | CASSLIGDRLGGELFF
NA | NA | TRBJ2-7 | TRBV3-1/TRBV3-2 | TGTGCCAGCAGCCCGATCAGGACGGGGGACCCCAACGAGCAGTACTTC | CASSPIRTGDPNEQYF
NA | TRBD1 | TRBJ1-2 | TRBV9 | TGTGCCAGCAGCGTAGGTCGGGACAGGACCTATGGCTACACCTTC | CASSVGRDRTYGYTF
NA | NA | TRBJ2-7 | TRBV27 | TGTGCCAGCAGTCTGGCACAGGGCTCCTACGAGCAGTACTTC | CASSLAQGSYEQYF
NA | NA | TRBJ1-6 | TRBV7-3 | TGTGCCAGCAGCCTAGGGGGACGGAATTCACCCCTCCACTTT | CASSLGGRNSPLHF
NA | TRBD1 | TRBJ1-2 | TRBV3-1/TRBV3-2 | TGTGCCAGCAGCCAAATTGACAGGGACTATGGCTACACCTTC | CASSQIDRDYGYTF
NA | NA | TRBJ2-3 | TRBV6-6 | TGTGCCAGCAGTTACCGGGACACAGCCACAGATACGCAGTATTTT | CASSYRDTATDTQYF
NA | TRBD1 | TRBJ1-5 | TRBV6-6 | TGTGCCAGCAGTCACGGACAGGGCCATCAGCCCCAGCATTTT | CASSHGQGHQPQHF
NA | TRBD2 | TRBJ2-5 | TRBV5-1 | TGCGCCAGCAGCCGAAGGACCGGGACTAGCGGGGGGGTACAAGAGACCCAGTACTTC | CASSRRTGTSGGVQETQYF